The rows below give T cell receptor beta chains drawn from one sample of a study of CD8 T cells in Susac syndrome. From the immunoSEQ multiplex PCR reads, TCRdb called clonotypes with MiXCR, one entry per CDR3 protein. The sample contains fewer than 200,000 distinct CDR3 sequences, around 96% of which appear only once. The material sequenced was CD4+ T cells from PBMCs. These receptors all come from a human donor in good health. The CDR3 runs from the conserved cysteine through the conserved F or W. A D gene is named only where the DNA matches it firmly. Clone size is given for some rows only: seen once, a few or many times, or a class if the clone is expanded.

size	V	D	J	DNA	CDR3
NA	TRBV7-2	NA	TRBJ2-4	TGTGCCAGCAGCTTAATGGGAGAGAGCATTCAGTACTTC	CASSLMGESIQYF
NA	TRBV21-1	NA	TRBJ2-5	TGTGCCAGCAGCAACGGGCGACGACATTCAGGGGAGACCCAGTACTTC	CASSNGRRHSGETQYF
NA	TRBV19	NA	TRBJ2-7	TGTGCCAGTAGTAAGGAACACTCGTACATCTACGAGCAGTACTTC	CASSKEHSYIYEQYF
once	TRBV28	NA	TRBJ1-2	TGTGCCAGCAGTTTAGACCCTCTTGGCGCAGGGCGCTACACCTTC	CASSLDPLGAGRYTF
NA	TRBV6-2/TRBV6-3	NA	TRBJ2-7	TGTGCCAGCGTCCTGGACCACTCCTACGAGCAGTACTTC	CASVLDHSYEQYF
NA	TRBV18	TRBD2	TRBJ2-7	TGTGCCAGCTCGGCCACTAGCGGGAGCTCCTACGAGCAGTACTTC	CASSATSGSSYEQYF
NA	TRBV5-1	TRBD1	TRBJ2-2	TGCGCCAGCAGCCCGACAGGGTTGGTGGCCGGGGAGCTGTTTTTT	CASSPTGLVAGELFF
NA	TRBV5-1	NA	TRBJ2-4	TGCGCCAGCAGCTTAGCGGGTGCCAAAAACATTCAGTACTTC	CASSLAGAKNIQYF
NA	TRBV20-1	NA	TRBJ2-1	TGCAGTGCTAGGGGTTTGACCAATGAGCAGTTCTTC	CSARGLTNEQFF
NA	TRBV28	NA	TRBJ2-7	TGTGCCAGCAGACCAGGGGTATACGAGCAGTACTTC	CASRPGVYEQYF
NA	TRBV21-1	NA	TRBJ2-7	TGTGCCAGCAGCAAAGCGCACGGGCCAAGGGACTACGAGCAGTACTTC	CASSKAHGPRDYEQYF
NA	TRBV29-1	TRBD1	TRBJ2-5	TGCAGCGTTGGGACAGGGAACCAAGAGACCCAGTACTTC	CSVGTGNQETQYF
NA	TRBV5-6	NA	TRBJ2-7	TGTGCCAGCAGCAAGGACCGAGGCTCCTACGAGCAGTACTTC	CASSKDRGSYEQYF
NA	TRBV20-1	TRBD2	TRBJ2-7	TGCAGTGCTAGTCGGGGGGGAACGACCTACGAGCAGTACTTC	CSASRGGTTYEQYF
NA	TRBV9	TRBD1	TRBJ2-1	TGTGCCAGCAGCGTAGACACAGGGGCCTACAATGAGCAGTTCTTC	CASSVDTGAYNEQFF
NA	TRBV20-1	NA	TRBJ2-7	TGCAGTGGGGAACAGGTTCTCTACGAGCAGTACTTC	CSGEQVLYEQYF
NA	TRBV29-1	NA	TRBJ2-7	TGCAGCGTTGCCTCCGGGACCCACTCACCCTACGAGCAGTACTTC	CSVASGTHSPYEQYF
NA	TRBV15	TRBD2	TRBJ2-3	TGTGCCACCAGCAGAGGTAGCGGGCGGGGTGGAGATACGCAGTATTTT	CATSRGSGRGGDTQYF
NA	TRBV24-1	NA	TRBJ2-7	TGTGCCACCAGTGATTTGGACAGGAACCTCTACGAGCAGTACTTC	CATSDLDRNLYEQYF
NA	TRBV20-1	TRBD2	TRBJ2-5	TGCAGTGCTGAGGGACTAGCGGGAGTTGAGACCCAGTACTTC	CSAEGLAGVETQYF